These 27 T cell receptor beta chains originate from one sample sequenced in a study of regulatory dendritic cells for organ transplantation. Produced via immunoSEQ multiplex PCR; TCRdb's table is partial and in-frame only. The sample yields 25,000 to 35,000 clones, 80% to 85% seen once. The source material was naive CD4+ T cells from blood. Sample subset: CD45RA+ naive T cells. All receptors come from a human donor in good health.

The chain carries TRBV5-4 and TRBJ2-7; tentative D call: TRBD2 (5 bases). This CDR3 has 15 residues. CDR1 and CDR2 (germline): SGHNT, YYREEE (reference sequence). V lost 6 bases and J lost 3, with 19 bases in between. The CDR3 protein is CASKNRGSGVYEQYF. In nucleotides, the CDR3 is TGTGCCAGCAAAAACCGGGGAAGTGGAGTCTACGAGCAGTACTTC.

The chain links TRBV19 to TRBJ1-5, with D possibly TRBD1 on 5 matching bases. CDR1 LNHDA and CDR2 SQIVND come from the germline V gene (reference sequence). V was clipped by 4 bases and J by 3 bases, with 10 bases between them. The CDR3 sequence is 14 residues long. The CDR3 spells CASSTRQFNQPQHF. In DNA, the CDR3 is TGTGCCAGTAGTACCCGACAGTTCAATCAGCCCCAGCATTTT. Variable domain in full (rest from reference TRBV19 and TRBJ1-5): DGGITQSPKYLFRKEGQNVTLSCEQNLNHDAMYWYRQDPGQGLRLIYYSQIVNDFQKGDIAEGYSVSREKKESFPLTVTSAQKNPTAFYLCASSTRQFNQPQHFGDGTRLSIL.

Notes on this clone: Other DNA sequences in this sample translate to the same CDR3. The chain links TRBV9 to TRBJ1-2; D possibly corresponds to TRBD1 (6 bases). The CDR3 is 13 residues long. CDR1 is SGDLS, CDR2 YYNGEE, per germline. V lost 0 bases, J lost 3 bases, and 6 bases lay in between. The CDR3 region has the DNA TGTGCCAGCAGCGTAGACAGGGACTATGGCTACACCTTC. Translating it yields CASSVDRDYGYTF.

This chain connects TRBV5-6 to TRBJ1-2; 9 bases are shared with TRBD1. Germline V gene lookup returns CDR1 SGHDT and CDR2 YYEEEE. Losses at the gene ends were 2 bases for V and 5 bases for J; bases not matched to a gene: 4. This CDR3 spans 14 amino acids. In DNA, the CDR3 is TGTGCCAGCAGCTTAACAGGGGGCAATTATGGCTACACCTTC. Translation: CASSLTGGNYGYTF.

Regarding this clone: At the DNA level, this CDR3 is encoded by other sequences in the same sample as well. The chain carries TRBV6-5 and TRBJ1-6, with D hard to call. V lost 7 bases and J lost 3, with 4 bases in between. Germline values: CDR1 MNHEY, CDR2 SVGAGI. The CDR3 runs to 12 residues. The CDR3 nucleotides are TGTGCCAGCACGGGCTATAATTCACCCCTCCACTTT. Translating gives CASTGYNSPLHF.

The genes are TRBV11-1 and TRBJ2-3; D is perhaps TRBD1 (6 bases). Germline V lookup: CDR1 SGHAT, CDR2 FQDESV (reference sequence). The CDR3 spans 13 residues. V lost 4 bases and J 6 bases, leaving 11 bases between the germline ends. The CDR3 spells CASSSNQGDTQYF. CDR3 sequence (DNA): TGTGCCAGCAGCTCGAACCAGGGGGATACGCAGTATTTT. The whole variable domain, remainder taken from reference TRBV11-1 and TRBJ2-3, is EAEVAQSPRYKITEKSQAVAFWCDPISGHATLYWYRQILGQGPELLVQFQDESVVDDSQLPKDRFSAERLKGVDSTLKIQPAELGDSAMYLCASSSNQGDTQYFGPGTRLTVL.

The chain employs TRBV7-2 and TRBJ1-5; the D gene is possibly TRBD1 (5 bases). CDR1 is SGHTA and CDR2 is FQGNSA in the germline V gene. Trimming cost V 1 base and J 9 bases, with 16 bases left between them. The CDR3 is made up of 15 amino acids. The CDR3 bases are TGTGCCAGCAGCTTAGGTGGGGGGAGGGGTGGGCCCCAGCATTTT. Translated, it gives CASSLGGGRGGPQHF.

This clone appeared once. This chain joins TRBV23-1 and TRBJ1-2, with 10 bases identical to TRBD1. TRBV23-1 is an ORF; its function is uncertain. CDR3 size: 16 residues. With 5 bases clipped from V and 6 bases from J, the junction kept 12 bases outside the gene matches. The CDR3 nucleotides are TGCGCCAGCAGTTCCGGGGACAGGGGAACAAGAGATGGCTACACCTTC. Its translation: CASSSGDRGTRDGYTF.

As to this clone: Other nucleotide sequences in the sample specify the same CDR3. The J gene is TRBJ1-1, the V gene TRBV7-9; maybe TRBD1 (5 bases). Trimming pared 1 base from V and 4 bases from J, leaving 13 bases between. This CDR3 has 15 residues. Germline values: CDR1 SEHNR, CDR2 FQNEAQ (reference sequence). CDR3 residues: CASSLGPGRGTEAFF. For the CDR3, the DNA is TGTGCCAGCAGCTTAGGTCCGGGTAGGGGCACTGAAGCTTTCTTT.

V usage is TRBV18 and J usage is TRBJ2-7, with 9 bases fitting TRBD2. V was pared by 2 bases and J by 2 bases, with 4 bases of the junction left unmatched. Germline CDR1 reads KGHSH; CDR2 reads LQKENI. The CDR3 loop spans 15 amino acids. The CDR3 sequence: CASSPGGGGAYEQYF. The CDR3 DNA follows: TGTGCCAGCTCACCAGGTGGCGGGGGGGCCTACGAGCAGTACTTC. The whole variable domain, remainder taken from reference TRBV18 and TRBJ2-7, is NAGVMQNPRHLVRRRGQEARLRCSPMKGHSHVYWYRQLPEEGLKFMVYLQKENIIDESGMPKERFSAEFPKEGPSILRIQQVVRGDSAAYFCASSPGGGGAYEQYFGPGTRLTVT.

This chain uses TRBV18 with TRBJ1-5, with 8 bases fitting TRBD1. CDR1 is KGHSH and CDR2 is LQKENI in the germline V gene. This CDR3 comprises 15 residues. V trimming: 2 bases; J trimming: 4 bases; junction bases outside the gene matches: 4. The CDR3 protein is CASSPDGQGNQPQHF. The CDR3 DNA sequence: TGTGCCAGCTCACCAGATGGACAGGGAAATCAGCCCCAGCATTTT. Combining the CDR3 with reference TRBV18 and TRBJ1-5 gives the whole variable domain NAGVMQNPRHLVRRRGQEARLRCSPMKGHSHVYWYRQLPEEGLKFMVYLQKENIIDESGMPKERFSAEFPKEGPSILRIQQVVRGDSAAYFCASSPDGQGNQPQHFGDGTRLSIL.

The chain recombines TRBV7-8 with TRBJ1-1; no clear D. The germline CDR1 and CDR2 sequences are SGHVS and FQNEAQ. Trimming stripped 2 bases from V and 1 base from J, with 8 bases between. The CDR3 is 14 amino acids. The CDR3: CASSLSGQNTEAFF. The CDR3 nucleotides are TGTGCCAGCAGCTTATCTGGGCAGAACACTGAAGCTTTCTTT.

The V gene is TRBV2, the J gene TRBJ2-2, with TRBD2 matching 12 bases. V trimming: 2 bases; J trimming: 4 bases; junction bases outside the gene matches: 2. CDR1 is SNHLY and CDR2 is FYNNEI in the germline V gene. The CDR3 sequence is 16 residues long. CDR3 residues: CASSELAGGGTGELFF. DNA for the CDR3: TGTGCCAGCAGTGAACTAGCGGGGGGGGGCACCGGGGAGCTGTTTTTT.

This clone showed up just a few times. The DNA for the CDR3 is TGTGCCAGCAGGGTGGACAGGGGGCTTTTCTATGGCTACACCTTC. It yields the protein CASRVDRGLFYGYTF. The chain recombines TRBV5-4 with TRBJ1-2, with TRBD1 matching over 11 bases. CDR1 is SGHNT and CDR2 is YYREEE in the germline V gene (reference sequence). Trimming removed 5 bases from V and 4 bases from J; junction bases left unmatched: 7. The CDR3 runs to 15 residues.

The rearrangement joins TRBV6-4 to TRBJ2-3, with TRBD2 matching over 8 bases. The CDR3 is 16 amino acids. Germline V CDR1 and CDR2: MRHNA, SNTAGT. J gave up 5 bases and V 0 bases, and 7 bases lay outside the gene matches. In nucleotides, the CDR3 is TGTGCCAGCAGTGACTCGAGCGGGGGTGGCAAAGATACGCAGTATTTT. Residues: CASSDSSGGGKDTQYF.

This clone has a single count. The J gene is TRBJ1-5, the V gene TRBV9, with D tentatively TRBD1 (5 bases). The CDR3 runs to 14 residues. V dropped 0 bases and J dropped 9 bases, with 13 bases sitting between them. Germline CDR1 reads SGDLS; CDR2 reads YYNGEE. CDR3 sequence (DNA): TGTGCCAGCAGCGTAGAAGGGGCCCCGACGCCCCAGCATTTT. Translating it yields CASSVEGAPTPQHF.

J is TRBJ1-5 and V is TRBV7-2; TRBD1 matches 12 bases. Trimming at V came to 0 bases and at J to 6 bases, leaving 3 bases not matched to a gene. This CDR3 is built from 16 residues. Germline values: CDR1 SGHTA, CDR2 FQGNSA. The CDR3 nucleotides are TGTGCCAGCAGCTTAGCGGGACAGGGGGCGTTTCAGCCCCAGCATTTT. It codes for CASSLAGQGAFQPQHF.

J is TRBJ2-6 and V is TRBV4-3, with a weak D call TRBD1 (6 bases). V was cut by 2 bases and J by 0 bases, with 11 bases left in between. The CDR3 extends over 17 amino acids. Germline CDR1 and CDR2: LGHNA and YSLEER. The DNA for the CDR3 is TGCGCCAGCAGCCAACTGCAGGGGCCCTCTGGGGCCAACGTCCTGACTTTC. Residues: CASSQLQGPSGANVLTF.

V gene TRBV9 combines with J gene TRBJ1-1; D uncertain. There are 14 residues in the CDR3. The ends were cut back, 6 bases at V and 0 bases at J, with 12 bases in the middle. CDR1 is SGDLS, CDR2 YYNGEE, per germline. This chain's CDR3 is CASNPVQVNTEAFF. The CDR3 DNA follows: TGTGCCAGCAACCCGGTCCAGGTGAACACTGAAGCTTTCTTT.

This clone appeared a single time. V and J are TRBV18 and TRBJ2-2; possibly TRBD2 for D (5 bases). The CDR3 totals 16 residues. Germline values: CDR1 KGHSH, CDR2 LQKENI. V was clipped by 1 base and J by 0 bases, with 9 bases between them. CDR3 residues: CASSPRSGPNTGELFF. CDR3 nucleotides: TGTGCCAGCTCACCACGGAGCGGCCCGAACACCGGGGAGCTGTTTTTT.

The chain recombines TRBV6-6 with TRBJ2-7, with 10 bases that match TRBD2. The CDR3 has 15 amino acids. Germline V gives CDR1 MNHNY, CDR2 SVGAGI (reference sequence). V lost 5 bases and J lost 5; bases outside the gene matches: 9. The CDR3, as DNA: TGTGCCAGCAGTGACCAAGCGGGGGGGGCTAACGAGCAGTACTTC. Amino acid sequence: CASSDQAGGANEQYF.

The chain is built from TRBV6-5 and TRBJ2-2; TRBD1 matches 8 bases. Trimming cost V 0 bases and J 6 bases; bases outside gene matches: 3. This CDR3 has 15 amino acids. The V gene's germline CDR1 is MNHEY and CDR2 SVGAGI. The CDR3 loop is CASSYSRGLSGELFF. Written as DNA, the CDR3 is TGTGCCAGCAGTTACTCCAGGGGGCTATCCGGGGAGCTGTTTTTT.

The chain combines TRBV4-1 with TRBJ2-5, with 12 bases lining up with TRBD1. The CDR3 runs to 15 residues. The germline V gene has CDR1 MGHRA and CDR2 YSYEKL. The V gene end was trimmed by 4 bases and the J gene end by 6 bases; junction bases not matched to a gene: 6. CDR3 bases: TGCGCCAGCAGCCCTTCGGGACAGGGGGCGAAGACCCAGTACTTC. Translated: CASSPSGQGAKTQYF.

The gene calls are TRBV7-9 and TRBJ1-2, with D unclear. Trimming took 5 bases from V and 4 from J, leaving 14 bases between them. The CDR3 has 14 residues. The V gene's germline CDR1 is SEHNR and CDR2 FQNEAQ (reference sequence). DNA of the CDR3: TGTGCCAGCAGCCCCCTGGGGAGCTCCTATGGCTACACCTTC. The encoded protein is CASSPLGSSYGYTF.

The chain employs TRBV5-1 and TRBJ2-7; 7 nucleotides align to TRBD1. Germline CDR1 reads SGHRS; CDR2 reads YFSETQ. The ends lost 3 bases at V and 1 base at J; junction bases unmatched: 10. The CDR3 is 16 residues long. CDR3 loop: CASSYGRGPGSYEQYF. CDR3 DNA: TGCGCCAGCAGCTACGGAAGGGGGCCTGGGTCCTACGAGCAGTACTTC.

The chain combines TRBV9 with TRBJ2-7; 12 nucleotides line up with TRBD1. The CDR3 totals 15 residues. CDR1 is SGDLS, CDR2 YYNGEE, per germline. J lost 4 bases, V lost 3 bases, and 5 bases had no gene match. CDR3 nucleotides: TGTGCCAGCAGCGGCGCGGGACAGGGGGCTTACGAGCAGTACTTC. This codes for CASSGAGQGAYEQYF.

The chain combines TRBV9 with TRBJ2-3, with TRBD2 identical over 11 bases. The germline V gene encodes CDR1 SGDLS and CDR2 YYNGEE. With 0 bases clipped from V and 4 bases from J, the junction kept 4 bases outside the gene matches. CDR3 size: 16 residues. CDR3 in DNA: TGTGCCAGCAGCGTAGCCCTAGCGGGGGGAGCAGATACGCAGTATTTT. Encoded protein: CASSVALAGGADTQYF.